These T cell receptor beta chains were read from a single sample in a study of shared clonotypes between healthy human individuals. Clones were sequenced by immunoSEQ multiplex PCR, and TCRdb holds only the in-frame ones, with some missing. The sample lists roughly 660,000 clones; 90% were seen once. Sequencing was carried out using memory CD8+ T cells from PBMCs. These TCRs come from a man younger than 35 in good health. Some clones in this sample may be carry-over from other donors' samples. Both conserved end residues are part of each CDR3. A D gene is named only where the DNA matches it firmly. Clone size is given for some rows only: seen once, a few or many times, or a class if the clone is expanded.

>TRBV27|-|-|TRBJ2-5
TGTGCCAGCAGTATCCGACTGCCCGCCAGGGAGACCCAGTACTTC
CASSIRLPARETQYF
>TRBV7-2|TRBD2|-|TRBJ2-2
TGTGCCAGCAGCTTACAGCGGGGGAACACCGGGGAGCTGTTTTTT
CASSLQRGNTGELFF
>TRBV5-5|TRBD1|-|TRBJ2-7
TGTGCCAGCAGCCAGGGTCCGGGACAGGGATACGTTCCACTTTACGAGCAGTACTTC
CASSQGPGQGYVPLYEQYF
>TRBV19|-|-|TRBJ1-4
TGTGCCAGTAGTATAGATCGCCCAGGGAGGATTGGCGAAAAACTGTTTTTT
CASSIDRPGRIGEKLFF
>TRBV5-1|TRBD1|-|TRBJ1-2
TGCGCCAGCAGGGGGGACAGCTATGGCTACACCTTC
CASRGDSYGYTF
>TRBV9|-|-|TRBJ1-1
TGTGCCAGCAGCGTAGGCAGATACCCAAAGAACACTGAAGCTTTCTTT
CASSVGRYPKNTEAFF
>TRBV5-1|-|-|TRBJ2-5
TGCGCCAGCAGCCAAGCCGGGGGGCGGGAGACCCAGTACTTC
CASSQAGGRETQYF
>TRBV2|-|-|TRBJ2-1
TGTGCCAGCAGTGTGGGTTTCCAACCCATCAATGAGCAGTTCTTC
CASSVGFQPINEQFF
>TRBV5-1|-|-|TRBJ2-5
TGCGCCAGCAGCTTGGGGACTGTTTCGGTACGAGAGACCCAGTACTTC
CASSLGTVSVRETQYF
>TRBV6-5|-|-|TRBJ2-7
TGTGCCAGCAGCCCGGGTTCCCACGAGCAGTACTTC
CASSPGSHEQYF
>TRBV29-1|-|-|TRBJ2-1
TGCAGCGTCCCGACCGGGATCTACAATGAGCAGTTCTTC
CSVPTGIYNEQFF
>TRBV5-8|-|-|TRBJ2-1
TGTGCCAGCAGCTTGAGGTTAAGCTCCTACAATGAGCAGTTCTTC
CASSLRLSSYNEQFF
>TRBV28|TRBD1|-|TRBJ1-6
TGTGCCAGCAGTTTACCGGGACAGGGTTATAATTCACCCCTCCACTTT
CASSLPGQGYNSPLHF
>TRBV11-2|-|-|TRBJ2-1
TGTGCCAGCAGCTTAAATTGGGCAGGGATCTACAATGAGCAGTTCTTC
CASSLNWAGIYNEQFF
>TRBV7-8|-|-|TRBJ2-7
TGTGCCAGCAGCTTCCGGACTAACTACGAGCAGTACTTC
CASSFRTNYEQYF
>TRBV9|-|-|TRBJ2-2
TGTGCCAGCAGCGTGGGGAACTCCGGGGAGCTGTTTTTT
CASSVGNSGELFF
>TRBV13|-|-|TRBJ1-3
TGTGCCAGCAGCTCACAACACCTGACCCGCTCTGGAAACACCATATATTTT
CASSSQHLTRSGNTIYF
>TRBV18|-|-|TRBJ2-1
TGTGCCAGCTCACCATGGGCGGCTAGCTCCTACAATGAGCAGTTCTTC
CASSPWAASSYNEQFF
>TRBV6-1|-|once|TRBJ2-7
TGTGCCAGCAGTGAAGGGGAAGGGGAAAGCCACGAGCAGTACTTC
CASSEGEGESHEQYF
>TRBV4-1|TRBD2|-|TRBJ2-1
TGCGCCAGCAGCCGAGTTACGGGACTAGCGGGATACAATGAGCAGTTCTTC
CASSRVTGLAGYNEQFF
>TRBV19|-|-|TRBJ2-3
TGTGCCAGTAGTACACAGCCCAGCACAGATACGCAGTATTTT
CASSTQPSTDTQYF
>TRBV9|TRBD2|-|TRBJ2-1
TGTGCCAGCAGCGTAGCTAAAATGATGCGGGAGGGCTACAATGAGCAGTTCTTC
CASSVAKMMREGYNEQFF
>TRBV2|TRBD2|-|TRBJ2-1
TGTGCCAGCAGTGGAGGACTAGCGGGAGACTACTATGATTTTGAGCAGTTCTTC
CASSGGLAGDYYDFEQFF
>TRBV19|TRBD2|-|TRBJ2-2
TGTGCCAGTAACTTAGCGGGAGGCTTCACCGGGGAGCTGTTTTTT
CASNLAGGFTGELFF
>TRBV6-1|-|-|TRBJ2-7
TGTGCCAGCAGTGAGACCCAGGGAAAGGCCTACGAGCAGTACTTC
CASSETQGKAYEQYF
>TRBV6-1|-|-|TRBJ2-5
TGTGCCAGCAGTGAAGTTACCTCCGGGGGACCCTTCGTCCAAGAGACCCAGTACTTC
CASSEVTSGGPFVQETQYF
>TRBV27|-|-|TRBJ2-7
TGTACCGTACGCGGCAGAACCTACGAGCAGTACTTC
CTVRGRTYEQYF
>TRBV9|-|-|TRBJ1-3
TGTGCCAGCAGCGTTGGAGGGGCCGCTGGAAACACCATATATTTT
CASSVGGAAGNTIYF
>TRBV19|-|-|TRBJ2-1
TGTGCCAGTAGTAGTCCAAGAGGGACGAGGAGGTTTGAGAATGAGCAGTTCTTC
CASSSPRGTRRFENEQFF
>TRBV28|TRBD2|once|TRBJ2-7
TGTGCCAGCAGAACATACGGGAGGGCGACCTACGAGCAGTACTTC
CASRTYGRATYEQYF
>TRBV7-6|-|-|TRBJ2-7
TGTGCCAGCAGCTTAGCTCCTGTCTACGAGCAGTACTTC
CASSLAPVYEQYF
>TRBV7-8|-|-|TRBJ1-1
TGTGCCAGCAGCTTAGGGGTACCGTTTGTGGCCGACACTGAAGCTTTCTTT
CASSLGVPFVADTEAFF
>TRBV28|-|-|TRBJ2-3
TGTGCCAGCAGTTTCAGCACAGGGGACTTCACAGATACGCAGTATTTT
CASSFSTGDFTDTQYF
>TRBV5-1|TRBD2|-|TRBJ2-1
TGCGCCAGCAGCTTGGGGGTGGCTAGCGGGAGCCGCTCCTACAATGAGCAGTTCTTC
CASSLGVASGSRSYNEQFF
>TRBV7-9|-|-|TRBJ2-1
TGTGCCAGCACGGACTCCCGGTATTTTTACAATGAGCAGTTCTTC
CASTDSRYFYNEQFF
>TRBV27|TRBD1|-|TRBJ1-2
TGTGCCAGCAGTTTGACAGGGGCCTTCGAAGGCTACACCTTC
CASSLTGAFEGYTF